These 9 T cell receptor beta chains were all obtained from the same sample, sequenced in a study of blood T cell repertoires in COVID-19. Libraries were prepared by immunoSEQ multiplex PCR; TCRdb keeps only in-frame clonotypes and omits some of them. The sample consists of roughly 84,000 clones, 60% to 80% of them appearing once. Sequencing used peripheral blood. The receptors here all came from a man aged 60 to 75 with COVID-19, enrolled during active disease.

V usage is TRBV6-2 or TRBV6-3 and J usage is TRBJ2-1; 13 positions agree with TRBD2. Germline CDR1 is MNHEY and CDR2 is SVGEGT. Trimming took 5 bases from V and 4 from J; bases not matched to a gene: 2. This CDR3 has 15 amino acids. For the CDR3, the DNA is TGTGCCAGCAGTCCGGGACTAGCGGGGTACAATGAGCAGTTCTTC. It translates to CASSPGLAGYNEQFF.

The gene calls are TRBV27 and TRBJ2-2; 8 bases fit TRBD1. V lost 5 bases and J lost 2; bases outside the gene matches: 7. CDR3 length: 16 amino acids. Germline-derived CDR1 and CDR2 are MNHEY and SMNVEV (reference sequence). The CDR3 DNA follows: TGTGCCAGCAGTCTAGGGACAGGTTACAACACCGGGGAGCTGTTTTTT. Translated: CASSLGTGYNTGELFF.

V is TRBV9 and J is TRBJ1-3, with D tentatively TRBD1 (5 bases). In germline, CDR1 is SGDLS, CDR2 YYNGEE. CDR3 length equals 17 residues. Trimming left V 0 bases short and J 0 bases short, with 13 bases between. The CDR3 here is CASSVEGSGLSGNTIYF. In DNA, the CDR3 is TGTGCCAGCAGCGTAGAGGGGTCGGGACTCTCTGGAAACACCATATATTTT.

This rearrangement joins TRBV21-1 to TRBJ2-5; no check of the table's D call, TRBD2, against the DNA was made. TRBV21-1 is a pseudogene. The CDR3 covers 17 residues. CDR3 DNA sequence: TGTGCCAGCAGCAAAGCGCTGGCGGGGGGGTCCCAAGAGACCCAGTACTTC. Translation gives CASSKALAGGSQETQYF.

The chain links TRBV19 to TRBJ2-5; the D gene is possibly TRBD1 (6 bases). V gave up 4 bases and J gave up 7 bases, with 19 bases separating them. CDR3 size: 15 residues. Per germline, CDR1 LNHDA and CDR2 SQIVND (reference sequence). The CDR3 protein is CASSTWTAPVRTQYF. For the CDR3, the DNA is TGTGCCAGTAGTACCTGGACAGCGCCCGTCCGGACCCAGTACTTC.

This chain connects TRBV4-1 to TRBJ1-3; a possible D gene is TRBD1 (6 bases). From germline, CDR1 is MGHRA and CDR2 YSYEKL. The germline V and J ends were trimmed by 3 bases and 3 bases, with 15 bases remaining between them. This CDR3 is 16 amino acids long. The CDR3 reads CASSQSRGQVGNTIYF. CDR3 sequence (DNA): TGCGCCAGCAGCCAGTCCAGGGGCCAAGTTGGAAACACCATATATTTT.

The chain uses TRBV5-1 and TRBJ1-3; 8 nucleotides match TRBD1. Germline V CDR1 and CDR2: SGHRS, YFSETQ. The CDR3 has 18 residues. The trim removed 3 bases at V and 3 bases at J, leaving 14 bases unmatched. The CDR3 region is CASSSTGGTGGVGNTIYF. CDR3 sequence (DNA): TGCGCCAGCAGCTCAACCGGAGGTACAGGGGGTGTTGGAAACACCATATATTTT.

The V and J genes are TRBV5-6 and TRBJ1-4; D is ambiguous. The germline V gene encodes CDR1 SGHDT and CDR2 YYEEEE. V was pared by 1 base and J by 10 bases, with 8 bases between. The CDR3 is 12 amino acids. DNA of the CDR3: TGTGCCAGCAGCTTGATCGGAGGAAAACTGTTTTTT. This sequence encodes CASSLIGGKLFF.

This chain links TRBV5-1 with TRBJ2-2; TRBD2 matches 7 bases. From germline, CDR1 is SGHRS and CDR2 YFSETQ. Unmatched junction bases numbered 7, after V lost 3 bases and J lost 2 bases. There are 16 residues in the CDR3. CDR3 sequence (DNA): TGCGCCAGCAGCTCCCTGCGGGAGTCTAACACCGGGGAGCTGTTTTTT. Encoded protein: CASSSLRESNTGELFF.